The 14 T cell receptor beta chains below all came from one sample that was sequenced in a study of beta chain features in type 1 diabetes. As every portion of the isolated RNA was reverse transcribed, the sequencing read expressed TCRB transcripts. Assay: immunoSEQ multiplex PCR; the TCRdb copy retains only in-frame clones and omits some. Here the sample spans 860,000 or so clones, around a sixth being singletons. The sequencing sample was made of naive CD4+ T cells from blood. The receptor set was obtained from a woman aged 18-29 years in good health.

This clone has more than one count but fewer than ten. This sequence joins TRBV5-1 and TRBJ2-5; tentatively, D is TRBD1 or TRBD2 (6 bases each). The CDR3 extends over 15 amino acids. Germline values: CDR1 SGHRS, CDR2 YFSETQ. The V and J ends lost 4 bases and 4 bases respectively, with 17 bases between them. The chain's CDR3 is CASSARPGARETQYF. The DNA of the CDR3 is TGCGCCAGCAGCGCGCGCCCGGGGGCTCGAGAGACCCAGTACTTC.

The chain links TRBV7-2 to TRBJ2-7; TRBD2 matches 8 bases. Unmatched junction bases numbered 8, after V lost 4 bases and J lost 6 bases. The CDR3 has 14 amino acids. CDR1 is SGHTA and CDR2 is FQGNSA in the germline V gene. The CDR3 DNA follows: TGTGCCAGCAGCTCTCGGGGGGGTGAGGTCGAGCAGTACTTC. Translation gives CASSSRGGEVEQYF.

This clone was detected a few times. The CDR3 region is CASSTAGGDTYGYTF. In DNA form, the CDR3 reads TGTGCCAGCAGCACCGCAGGGGGCGATACCTATGGCTACACCTTC. V gene TRBV7-9 combines with J gene TRBJ1-2; 8 nucleotides match TRBD1. V lost 5 bases, J lost 4 bases, and 9 bases stayed unmatched. Germline V gene sequence: CDR1 SEHNR, CDR2 FQNEAQ (reference sequence). The CDR3 sequence is 15 residues long.

V usage is TRBV4-1 and J usage is TRBJ1-3; weak D call: TRBD1 (5 bases). Trimming stripped 3 bases from V and 0 bases from J, with 15 bases between. Germline lookup yields CDR1 MGHRA and CDR2 YSYEKL. The length of the CDR3 is 17 residues. The CDR3 nucleotides are TGCGCCAGCAGCCACGCGGGACGGACCTTCTCTGGAAACACCATATATTTT. This gives the protein CASSHAGRTFSGNTIYF.

This clone was seen more than once but under ten times. The CDR3 protein is CASSLGPGRPPYEQYF. Here the CDR3 DNA reads TGTGCCAGCAGCTTGGGGCCTGGGCGGCCCCCCTACGAGCAGTACTTC. The chain recombines TRBV5-4 with TRBJ2-7, with no clear D. V was clipped by 0 bases and J by 2 bases, with 15 bases between them. This CDR3 comprises 16 residues. The germline V gene encodes CDR1 SGHNT and CDR2 YYREEE (reference sequence).

The rearrangement joins TRBV18 to TRBJ2-7, with 8 bases identical to TRBD1. Germline CDR1 and CDR2: KGHSH and LQKENI. The J segment lost 4 bases and the V segment lost 3 bases, leaving 8 bases of the junction unmatched. The CDR3 runs to 15 residues. Here the CDR3 DNA reads TGTGCCAGCTCACCCAGACAGGGGTCGGAGTACGAGCAGTACTTC. Residues: CASSPRQGSEYEQYF.

A few counts support this clone. The chain carries TRBV28 and TRBJ2-5, with TRBD1 matching 8 bases. The length of the CDR3 is 14 residues. CDR1 and CDR2 (germline): MDHEN, SYDVKM. J gave up 5 bases and V 3 bases, and 5 bases lay outside the gene matches. CDR3 residues: CASSLGTGVETQYF. Here the CDR3 DNA reads TGTGCCAGCAGTTTGGGGACAGGTGTTGAGACCCAGTACTTC.

This clone was counted only a few times. Here the CDR3 reads CASSARANTGELFF. CDR3 DNA: TGCGCCAGCAGCGCTAGGGCTAACACCGGGGAGCTGTTTTTT. This chain links TRBV5-1 with TRBJ2-2; D not certain. With 4 bases removed from V and 2 bases from J, the gap between germline ends came to 9 bases. This CDR3 has 14 amino acids. The germline V gene has CDR1 SGHRS and CDR2 YFSETQ.

This clone was detected a few times. CDR3 residues: CASSYAGGPYEQYF. DNA of the CDR3: TGTGCCAGCAGCTACGCAGGGGGGCCCTACGAGCAGTACTTC. The rearrangement uses TRBV7-2 and TRBJ2-7; the D gene is possibly TRBD1 (7 bases). The CDR3 is made up of 14 amino acids. Trimming pared 4 bases from V and 2 bases from J, leaving 12 bases between. The germline CDR1 and CDR2 sequences are SGHTA and FQGNSA.

This clone has a handful of counts. This chain links TRBV7-3 with TRBJ2-3; 10 nucleotides line up with TRBD1. This CDR3 is 15 amino acids long. The J segment lost 1 base and the V segment lost 4 bases, leaving 2 bases of the junction unmatched. The germline V gene encodes CDR1 SGHTA and CDR2 FQGTGA. As DNA, the CDR3 is TGTGCCAGCAGCTCAGACAGGGGGCGCACAGATACGCAGTATTTT. It yields the protein CASSSDRGRTDTQYF.

The rearrangement links TRBV13 to TRBJ2-2; 10 bases map to TRBD2. CDR3 size: 18 residues. With 2 bases clipped from V and 0 bases from J, the junction kept 6 bases outside the gene matches. Germline CDR1 is PRHDT and CDR2 is FYEKMQ (reference sequence). The CDR3 is CASSLRGGLAANTGELFF. The DNA of the CDR3 is TGTGCCAGCAGCTTAAGGGGTGGACTAGCGGCGAACACCGGGGAGCTGTTTTTT.

A word on this clone: The junction differs from germline at one of its ends, possibly a read error. This rearrangement joins TRBV7-7 to TRBJ2-5; 11 bases line up with TRBD2. Germline values: CDR1 SSHAT, CDR2 FNYEAQ (reference sequence). There are 15 residues in the CDR3. For the CDR3, the DNA is TGTGCTAGCAGCCCGGGGACTAGCGGAAGGGAGACCCAGTACTTC. It yields the protein CASSPGTSGRETQYF.

This clone appeared a few times. The chain uses TRBV7-9 and TRBJ2-7, with TRBD2 matching 12 bases. V was clipped by 4 bases and J by 2 bases; unmatched bases: 3. Germline CDR1 reads SEHNR; CDR2 reads FQNEAQ (reference sequence). The CDR3 loop spans 15 amino acids. CDR3 sequence (DNA): TGTGCCAGCAGCTCCCTAGCGGGAGGGCCCTACGAGCAGTACTTC. Its protein is CASSSLAGGPYEQYF.

V and J are TRBV5-6 and TRBJ2-1; D gene uncertain. The CDR3 has 13 amino acids. The V end lost 1 base, the J end lost 6 bases, and 8 bases lay between the germline ends. The germline V gene encodes CDR1 SGHDT and CDR2 YYEEEE. The CDR3 DNA reads as TGTGCCAGCAGCTTGTTTCCGATCAATGAGCAGTTCTTC. Residues: CASSLFPINEQFF.